This TCR beta chain was profiled in a study of Graves' ophthalmopathy and Graves' hyperthyroidism. This clonotype was recorded at least ten times. RNA transcripts yielded amplified TCR beta CDR3 regions. Second-round multiplex PCR came after a first-round RT-PCR that employed HTBI primers. One entry per CDR3 protein results from TCRdb running MiXCR on the multiplex PCR reads. The sample has around 1.1 million distinct CDR3 sequences; roughly 35% are singletons. The CDR3 runs to 14 residues. From germline, CDR1 is SGHRS and CDR2 YFSETQ. The V and J ends lost 4 bases and 2 bases respectively, with 9 bases between them.

The TCR sequence derives from an adult man with Graves' hyperthyroidism. Sample: peripheral blood or thyroid tissue (not recorded which). The chain uses TRBV5-1 and TRBJ2-2; D call uncertain. CDR3 DNA: TGCGCCAGCAGCCCAGATCCAAACACCGGGGAGCTGTTTTTT. The encoded protein is CASSPDPNTGELFF.